This paragraph covers one T cell receptor (beta chain) sequence. No antigen is known for it. The CDR3 runs to 12 residues. The V end was cut by 6 bases, the J end by 8 bases, with 16 bases between. Germline V CDR1 and CDR2: SQVTM, ANQGSEA. The data originate from a study of CD8+ T cells in alopecia areata. Overall study context: The drug, oral tofacitinib, was given to treated patients at 5 to 10 mg twice daily.

Overall study findings and caveats: Scalp clonality, along with expanded CD8+ clones among the top 100, was significantly decreased by tofacitinib.

Extraction of RNA preceded its reverse transcription into cDNA, which served as the sequencing template. Sequencing used immunoSEQ multiplex PCR; TCRdb keeps in-frame clones, though not all of them. The sample lists 200,000 to 250,000 clones, more than 30% occurring once. Treatment denoted: oral pan-JAK inhibitor, 5-10 mg twice daily. V usage is TRBV29-1 and J usage is TRBJ1-1; no firm D call. Source: CD4+ T cells sorted from blood, taken between weeks 30 and 35, from a patient treated with tofacitinib. The sequence was collected from a human donor with alopecia areata. CDR3 region: CSVTTGGREAFF. The CDR3 DNA reads TGCAGCGTCACGACCGGAGGCAGGGAAGCTTTCTTT.